This T cell receptor (beta chain) was identified during a study of beta chain features in type 1 diabetes. Whole-study findings and limits: In every one of the four CD4+ subsets, TCRB CDR3s were moderately but significantly shorter in Type 1 diabetes patients. Cells expressing TCR highly could be over-represented by cDNA sequencing.

This clone was observed a few times. The antigen is not known. Averaging roughly 110 mL, one heparinised blood draw was given by each donor. The germline gives CDR1 SGHRS, CDR2 YFSETQ. This CDR3 contains 14 residues. V lost 4 bases to trimming and J lost 6 bases; unmatched junction nucleotides: 4. Investigators reverse transcribed all isolated RNA, so they sequenced expressed TCRB transcripts. Data came from immunoSEQ multiplex PCR; TCRdb stores just in-frame clones and leaves some out. The repertoire consists of 150,000 or so clones, with about 9% occurring once and the leading ten covering 0.45% to 0.55%.

The clonotype originates from a woman aged 18 to 35 with type 1 diabetes. The V gene is TRBV5-1, the J gene TRBJ1-5, with 10 bases fitting TRBD1. The sequenced sample was central memory CD4+ T cells from blood. This CDR3 reads CASSEGQGVQPQHF. For the CDR3, the DNA is TGCGCCAGCAGCGAAGGACAGGGGGTTCAGCCCCAGCATTTT.